Below are 2 T cell receptor beta chains sequenced from a single sample in a study of regulatory T cells in long-lasting Graves disease. The time point was: newly diagnosed GD, antithyroid drugs for less than 3 months. Following extraction of RNA from PBMCs, that RNA was used to make the TCR library. Arm-PCR of CDR3 regions and iRepertoire HTBI primers were used to build TCR beta libraries. Via MiXCR, TCRdb re-called the multiplex PCR reads, giving one row per CDR3 protein. The data show about 540,000 distinct CDR3 sequences, with approximately 13% seen just once and 10% held by the top ten. The data were also submitted as part of a second study, on T cells in Graves' hyperthyroidism and ophthalmopathy.

Sequenced here: peripheral blood mononuclear cells (PBMCs), sampled at new diagnosis, from a patient treated with antithyroid drugs. These TCRs come from a man aged 30 to 39 with Graves disease.

In this sample, this clonotype turned up many times. V and J are TRBV5-1 and TRBJ2-3; 8 bases align to TRBD2. From germline, CDR1 is SGHRS and CDR2 YFSETQ. CDR3 length equals 15 residues. Losses at the gene ends were 1 base for V and 2 bases for J; bases not matched to a gene: 3. CDR3 protein: CASSLTSGTTDTQYF. The CDR3 nucleotides read TGCGCCAGCAGCTTGACTAGCGGTACCACAGATACGCAGTATTTT.

This clonotype was observed many times. As DNA, the CDR3 is TGTGCCAGCAGCCCCTCCGGGACAGGGGCGGGTGAAGCTTTCTTT. Its translation is CASSPSGTGAGEAFF. The chain links TRBV5-5 to TRBJ1-1, with 10 bases aligning to TRBD1. Trimming removed 4 bases from V and 7 bases from J; junction bases left unmatched: 10. The CDR3 spans 15 residues. The germline CDR1 and CDR2 sequences are SGHKS and YYEKEE (reference sequence).